The entry below describes one TCR beta chain. V was trimmed by 5 bases and J by 2 bases, leaving 9 bases between them. CDR3 length: 13 amino acids. Germline loops: CDR1 MNHEY, CDR2 SMNVEV (reference sequence). It was CD45RO-negative cells, positively selected for CCR7, that made up naive CD8 cells, with terminally differentiated effector memory CD45RA+ cells excluded. The data were taken from a study of shared clonotypes between healthy human individuals. Study as a whole: For every donor, three CD4 naive, three CD4 memory, two CD8 naive and one CD8 memory plates were used.

In the authors' methods: ImmunoSEQ output held junction-only sequences without quality scores, so filtering differed. Clones were read by immunoSEQ multiplex PCR, and TCRdb kept only the in-frame ones, dropping some. The DNA gave D and trimming, while V, J and clone size come from that table. Of about 2.1 million clones detected, 85% to 95% appear once; the ten largest clones hold about 1.5%. The receptor was isolated from a man aged 18 to 30 in good health. Some clones in this sample may be carry-over from other donors' samples. The specimen was naive CD8+ T cells from PBMCs. The rearrangement joins TRBV27 to TRBJ2-5; possible D gene TRBD2, 6 bases. CDR3 sequence (DNA): TGTGCCAGCAGTACGGGACTGCAAGAGACCCAGTACTTC. It codes for CASSTGLQETQYF.